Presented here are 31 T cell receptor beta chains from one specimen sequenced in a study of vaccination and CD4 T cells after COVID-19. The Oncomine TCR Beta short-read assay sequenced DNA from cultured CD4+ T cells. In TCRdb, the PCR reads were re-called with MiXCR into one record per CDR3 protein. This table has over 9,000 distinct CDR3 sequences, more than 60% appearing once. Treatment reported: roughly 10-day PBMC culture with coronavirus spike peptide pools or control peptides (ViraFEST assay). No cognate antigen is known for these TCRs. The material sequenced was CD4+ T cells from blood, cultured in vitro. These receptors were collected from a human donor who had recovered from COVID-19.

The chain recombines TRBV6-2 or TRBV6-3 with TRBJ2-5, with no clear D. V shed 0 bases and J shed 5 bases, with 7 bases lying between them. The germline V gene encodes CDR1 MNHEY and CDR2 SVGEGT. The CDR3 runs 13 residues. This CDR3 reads CASSYSLGETQYF. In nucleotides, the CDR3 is TGTGCCAGCAGTTACTCGCTCGGGGAGACCCAGTACTTC.

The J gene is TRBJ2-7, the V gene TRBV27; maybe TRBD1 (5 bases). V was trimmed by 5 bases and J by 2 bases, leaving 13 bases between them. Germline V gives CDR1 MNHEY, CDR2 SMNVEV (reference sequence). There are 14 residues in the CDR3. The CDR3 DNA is TGTGCCAGCAGTCCCCGACAGAACCCCTACGAGCAGTACTTC. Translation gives CASSPRQNPYEQYF.

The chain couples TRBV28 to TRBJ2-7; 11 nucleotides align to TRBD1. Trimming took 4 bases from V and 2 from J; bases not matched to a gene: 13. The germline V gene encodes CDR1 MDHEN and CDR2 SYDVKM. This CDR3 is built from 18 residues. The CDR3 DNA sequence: TGTGCCAGCAGTTCCATCTCCGGGGACAGGGGGTTGACCTACGAGCAGTACTTC. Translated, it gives CASSSISGDRGLTYEQYF.

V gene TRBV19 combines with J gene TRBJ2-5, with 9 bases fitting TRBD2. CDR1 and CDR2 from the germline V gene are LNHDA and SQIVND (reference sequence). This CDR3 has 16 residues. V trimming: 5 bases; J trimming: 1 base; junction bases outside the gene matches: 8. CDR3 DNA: TGTGCCAGTAGTCGGGTTAGCGGGAGTTCCCAAGAGACCCAGTACTTC. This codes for CASSRVSGSSQETQYF.

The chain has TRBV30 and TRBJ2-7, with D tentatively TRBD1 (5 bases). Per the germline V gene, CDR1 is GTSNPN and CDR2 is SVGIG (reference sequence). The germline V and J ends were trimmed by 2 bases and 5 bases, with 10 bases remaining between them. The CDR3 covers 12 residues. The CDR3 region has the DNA TGTGCCTGGAGTAAAGGGGCCCACGAGCAGTACTTC. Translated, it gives CAWSKGAHEQYF.

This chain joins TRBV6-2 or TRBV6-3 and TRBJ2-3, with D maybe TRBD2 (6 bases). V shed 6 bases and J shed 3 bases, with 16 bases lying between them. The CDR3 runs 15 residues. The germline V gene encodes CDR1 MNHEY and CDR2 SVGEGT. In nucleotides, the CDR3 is TGTGCCAGCAGCCGAACGGGGGAGTCGACAGATACGCAGTATTTT. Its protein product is CASSRTGESTDTQYF.

This CDR3 reads CASRQNWGMYGYTF. In nucleotides, the CDR3 is TGTGCCAGTAGGCAAAATTGGGGGATGTATGGCTACACCTTC. V gene TRBV19 combines with J gene TRBJ1-2; a weak D match, TRBD1 (5 bases). The CDR3 sequence is 14 residues long. Trimming removed 6 bases at V and 5 bases at J, with 16 bases between. The germline gives CDR1 LNHDA, CDR2 SQIVND (reference sequence). Variable domain in full (rest from reference TRBV19 and TRBJ1-2): DGGITQSPKYLFRKEGQNVTLSCEQNLNHDAMYWYRQDPGQGLRLIYYSQIVNDFQKGDIAEGYSVSREKKESFPLTVTSAQKNPTAFYLCASRQNWGMYGYTFGSGTRLTVV.

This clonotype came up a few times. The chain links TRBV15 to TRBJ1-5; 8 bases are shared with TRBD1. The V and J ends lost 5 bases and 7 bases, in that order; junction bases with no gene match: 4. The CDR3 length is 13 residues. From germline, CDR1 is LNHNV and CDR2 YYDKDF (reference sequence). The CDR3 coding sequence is TGTGCCACCAGCCGGACAGGGTACCAGCCCCAGCATTTT. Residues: CATSRTGYQPQHF.

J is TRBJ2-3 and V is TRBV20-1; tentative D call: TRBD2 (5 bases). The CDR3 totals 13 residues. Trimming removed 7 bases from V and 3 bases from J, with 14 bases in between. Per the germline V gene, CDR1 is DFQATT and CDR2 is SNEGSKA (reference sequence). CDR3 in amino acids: CSVGSWTTDTQYF. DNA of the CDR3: TGCAGTGTTGGTAGCTGGACTACAGATACGCAGTATTTT.

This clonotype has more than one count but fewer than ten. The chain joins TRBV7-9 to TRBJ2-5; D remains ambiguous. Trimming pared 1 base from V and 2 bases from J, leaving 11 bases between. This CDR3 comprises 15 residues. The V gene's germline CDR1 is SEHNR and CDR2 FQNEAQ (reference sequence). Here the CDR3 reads CASSLDPLVQETQYF. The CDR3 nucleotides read TGTGCCAGCAGCTTAGATCCACTCGTTCAAGAGACCCAGTACTTC.

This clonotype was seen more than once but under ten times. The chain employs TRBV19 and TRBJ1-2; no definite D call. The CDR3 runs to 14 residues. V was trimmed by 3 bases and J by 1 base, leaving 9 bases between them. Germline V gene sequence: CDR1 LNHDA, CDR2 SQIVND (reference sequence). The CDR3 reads CASSISGVNYGYTF. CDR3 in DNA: TGTGCCAGTAGTATTTCGGGCGTTAACTATGGCTACACCTTC. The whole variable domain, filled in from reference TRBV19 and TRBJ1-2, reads DGGITQSPKYLFRKEGQNVTLSCEQNLNHDAMYWYRQDPGQGLRLIYYSQIVNDFQKGDIAEGYSVSREKKESFPLTVTSAQKNPTAFYLCASSISGVNYGYTFGSGTRLTVV.

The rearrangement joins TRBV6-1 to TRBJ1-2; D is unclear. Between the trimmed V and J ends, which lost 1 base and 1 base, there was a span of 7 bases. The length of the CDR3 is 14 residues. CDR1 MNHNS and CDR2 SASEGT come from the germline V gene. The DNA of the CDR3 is TGTGCCAGCAGTGAAGGTGTGTTTAACTATGGCTACACCTTC. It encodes CASSEGVFNYGYTF.

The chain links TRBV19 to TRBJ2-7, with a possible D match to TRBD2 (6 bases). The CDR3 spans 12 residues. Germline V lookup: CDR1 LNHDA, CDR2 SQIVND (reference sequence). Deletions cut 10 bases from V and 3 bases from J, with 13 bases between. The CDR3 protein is CATAGPGYEQYF. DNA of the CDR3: TGTGCCACTGCGGGGCCCGGCTACGAGCAGTACTTC.

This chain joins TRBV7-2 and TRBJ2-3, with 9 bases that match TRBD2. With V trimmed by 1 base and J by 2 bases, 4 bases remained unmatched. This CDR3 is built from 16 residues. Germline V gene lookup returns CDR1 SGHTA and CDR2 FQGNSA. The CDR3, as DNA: TGTGCCAGCAGCTTAGTTGCGGGAGGGTCCACAGATACGCAGTATTTT. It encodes CASSLVAGGSTDTQYF.

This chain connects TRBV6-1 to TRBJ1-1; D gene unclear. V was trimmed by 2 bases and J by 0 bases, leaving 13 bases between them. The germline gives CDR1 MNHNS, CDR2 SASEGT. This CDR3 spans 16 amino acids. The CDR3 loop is CASSERSSPLNTEAFF. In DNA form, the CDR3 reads TGTGCCAGCAGTGAAAGGTCTTCCCCTTTGAACACTGAAGCTTTCTTT.

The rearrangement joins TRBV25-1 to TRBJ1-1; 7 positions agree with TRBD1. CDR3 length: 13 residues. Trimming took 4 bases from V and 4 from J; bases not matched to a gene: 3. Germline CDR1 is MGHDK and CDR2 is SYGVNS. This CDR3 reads CASSVQGFTEAFF. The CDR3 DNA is TGTGCCAGCAGTGTACAGGGGTTCACTGAAGCTTTCTTT. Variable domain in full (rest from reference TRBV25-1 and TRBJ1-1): EADIYQTPRYLVIGTGKKITLECSQTMGHDKMYWYQQDPGMELHLIHYSYGVNSTEKGDLSSESTVSRIRTEHFPLTLESARPSHTSQYLCASSVQGFTEAFFGQGTRLTVV.

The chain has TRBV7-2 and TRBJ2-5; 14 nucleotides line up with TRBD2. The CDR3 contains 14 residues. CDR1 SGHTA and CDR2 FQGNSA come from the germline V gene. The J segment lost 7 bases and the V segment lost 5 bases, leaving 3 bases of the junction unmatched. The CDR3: CASSQTSGGVTQYF. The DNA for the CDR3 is TGTGCCAGCAGCCAGACTAGCGGGGGGGTGACCCAGTACTTC.

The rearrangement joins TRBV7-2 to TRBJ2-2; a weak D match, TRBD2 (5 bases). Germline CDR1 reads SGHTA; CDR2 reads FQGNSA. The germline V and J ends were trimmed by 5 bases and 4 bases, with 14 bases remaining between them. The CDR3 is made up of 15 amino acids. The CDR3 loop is CASSRSGRGTGELFF. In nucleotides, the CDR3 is TGTGCCAGCAGCCGTTCAGGCCGGGGCACCGGGGAGCTGTTTTTT.

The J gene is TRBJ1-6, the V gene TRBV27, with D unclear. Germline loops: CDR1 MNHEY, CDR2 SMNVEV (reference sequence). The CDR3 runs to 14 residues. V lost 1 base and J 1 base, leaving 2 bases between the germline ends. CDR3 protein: CASSLWSYNSPLHF. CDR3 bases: TGTGCCAGCAGTTTATGGTCCTATAATTCACCCCTCCACTTT.

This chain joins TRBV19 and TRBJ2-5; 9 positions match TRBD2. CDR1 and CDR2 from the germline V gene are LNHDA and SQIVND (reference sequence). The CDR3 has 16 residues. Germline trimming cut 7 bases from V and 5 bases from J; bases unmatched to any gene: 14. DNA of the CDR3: TGTGCCAGTAAGGTGGGGACTAGCCCTCAAAGGGAGACCCAGTACTTC. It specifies CASKVGTSPQRETQYF.

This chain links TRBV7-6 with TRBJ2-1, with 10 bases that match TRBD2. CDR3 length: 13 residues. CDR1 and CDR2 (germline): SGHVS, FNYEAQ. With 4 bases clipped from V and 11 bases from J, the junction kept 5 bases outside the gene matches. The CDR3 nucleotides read TGTGCCAGCAGCTCCCTAGCGGGAGAAAAGCAGTTCTTC. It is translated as CASSSLAGEKQFF.

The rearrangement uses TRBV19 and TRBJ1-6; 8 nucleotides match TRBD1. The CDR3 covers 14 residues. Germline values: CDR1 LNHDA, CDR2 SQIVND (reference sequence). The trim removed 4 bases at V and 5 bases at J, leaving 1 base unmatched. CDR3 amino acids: CASSTGQDNSPLHF. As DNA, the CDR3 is TGTGCCAGTAGTACGGGACAGGATAATTCACCCCTCCACTTT.

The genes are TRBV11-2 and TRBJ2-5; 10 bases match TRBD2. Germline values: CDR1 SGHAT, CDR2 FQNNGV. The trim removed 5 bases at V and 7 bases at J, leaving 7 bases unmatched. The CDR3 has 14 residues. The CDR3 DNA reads TGTGCCAGCAGCCCCATAGCGGGGGGCGGGACCCAGTACTTC. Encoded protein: CASSPIAGGGTQYF.

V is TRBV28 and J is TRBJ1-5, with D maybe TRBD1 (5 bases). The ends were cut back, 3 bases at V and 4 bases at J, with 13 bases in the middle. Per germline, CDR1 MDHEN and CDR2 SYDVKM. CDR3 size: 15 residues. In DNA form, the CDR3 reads TGTGCCAGCAGTTTCAGCGACAGATTAAATCAGCCCCAGCATTTT. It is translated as CASSFSDRLNQPQHF.

This CDR3 is CASSLGGRGLGETQYF. The CDR3 region has the DNA TGTGCCAGCAGCTTGGGTGGTCGGGGATTGGGAGAGACCCAGTACTTC. This chain connects TRBV5-4 to TRBJ2-5, with TRBD2 as a possible D gene (5 bases). The germline CDR1 and CDR2 sequences are SGHNT and YYREEE (reference sequence). The length of the CDR3 is 16 residues. V was cut by 0 bases and J by 4 bases, with 16 bases left in between.

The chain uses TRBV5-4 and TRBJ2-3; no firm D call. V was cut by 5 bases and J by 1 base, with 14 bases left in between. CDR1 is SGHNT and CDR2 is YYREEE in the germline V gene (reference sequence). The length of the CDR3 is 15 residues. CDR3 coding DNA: TGTGCCAGCAGTTCGGAGTTGGCGGGCACAGATACGCAGTATTTT. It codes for CASSSELAGTDTQYF.

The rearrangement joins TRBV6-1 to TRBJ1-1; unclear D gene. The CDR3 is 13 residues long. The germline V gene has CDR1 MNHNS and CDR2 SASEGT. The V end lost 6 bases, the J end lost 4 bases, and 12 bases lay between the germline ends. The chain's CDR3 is CASSALVGTEAFF. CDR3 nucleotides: TGTGCCAGCAGCGCACTCGTAGGCACTGAAGCTTTCTTT.

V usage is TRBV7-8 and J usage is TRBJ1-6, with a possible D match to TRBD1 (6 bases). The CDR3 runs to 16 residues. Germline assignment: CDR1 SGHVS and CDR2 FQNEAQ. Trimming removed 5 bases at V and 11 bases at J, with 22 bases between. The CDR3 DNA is TGTGCCAGCAGCCCCCGAGAAACAGGGTTCAAGACACCCCTCCACTTT. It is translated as CASSPRETGFKTPLHF.

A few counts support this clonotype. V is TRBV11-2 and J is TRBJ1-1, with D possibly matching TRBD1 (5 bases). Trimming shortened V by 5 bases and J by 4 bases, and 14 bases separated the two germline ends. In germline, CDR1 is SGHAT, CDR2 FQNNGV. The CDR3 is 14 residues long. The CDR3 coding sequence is TGTGCCAGCAGCGTCCGGACACGGGCCACTGAAGCTTTCTTT. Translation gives CASSVRTRATEAFF.

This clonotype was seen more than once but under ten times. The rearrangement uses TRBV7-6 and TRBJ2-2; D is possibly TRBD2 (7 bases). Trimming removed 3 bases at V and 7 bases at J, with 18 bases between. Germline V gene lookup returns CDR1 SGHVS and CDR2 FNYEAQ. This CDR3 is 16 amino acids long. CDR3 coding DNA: TGTGCCAGCAGCTTGGATTCGGGGGGCAACGGCGGGGAGCTGTTTTTT. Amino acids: CASSLDSGGNGGELFF.

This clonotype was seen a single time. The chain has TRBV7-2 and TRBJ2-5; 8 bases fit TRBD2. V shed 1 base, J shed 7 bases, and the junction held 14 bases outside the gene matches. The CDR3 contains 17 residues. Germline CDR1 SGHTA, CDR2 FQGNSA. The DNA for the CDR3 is TGTGCCAGCAGCTTAGACCCTCCGGGGGGGCGACCGGGGACCCAGTACTTC. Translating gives CASSLDPPGGRPGTQYF.